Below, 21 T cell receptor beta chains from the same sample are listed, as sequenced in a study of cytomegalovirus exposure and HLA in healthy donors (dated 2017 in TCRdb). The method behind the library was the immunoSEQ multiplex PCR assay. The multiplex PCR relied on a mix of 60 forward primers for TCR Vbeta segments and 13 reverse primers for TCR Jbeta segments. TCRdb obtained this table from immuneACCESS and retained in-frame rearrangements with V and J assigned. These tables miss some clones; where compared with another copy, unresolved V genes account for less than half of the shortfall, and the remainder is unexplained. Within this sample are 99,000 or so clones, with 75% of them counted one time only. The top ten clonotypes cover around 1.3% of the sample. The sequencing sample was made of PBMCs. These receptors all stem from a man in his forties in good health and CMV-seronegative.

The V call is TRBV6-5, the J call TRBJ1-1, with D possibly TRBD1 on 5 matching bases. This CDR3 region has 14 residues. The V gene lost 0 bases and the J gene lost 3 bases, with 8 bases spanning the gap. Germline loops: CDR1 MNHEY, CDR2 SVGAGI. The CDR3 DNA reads TGTGCCAGCAGTTACTCTCCAGGGCACACTGAAGCTTTCTTT. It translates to CASSYSPGHTEAFF.

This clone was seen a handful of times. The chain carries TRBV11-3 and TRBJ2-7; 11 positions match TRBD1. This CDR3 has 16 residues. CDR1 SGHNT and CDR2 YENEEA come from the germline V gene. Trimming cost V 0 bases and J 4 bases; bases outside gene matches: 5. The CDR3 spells CASSLDRTGGEYEQYF. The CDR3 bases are TGTGCCAGCAGCTTAGATCGGACAGGGGGCGAGTACGAGCAGTACTTC.

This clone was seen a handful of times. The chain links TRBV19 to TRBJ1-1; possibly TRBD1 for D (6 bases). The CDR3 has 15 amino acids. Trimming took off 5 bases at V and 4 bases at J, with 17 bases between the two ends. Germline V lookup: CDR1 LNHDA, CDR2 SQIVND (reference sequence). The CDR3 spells CASSFPINRATEAFF. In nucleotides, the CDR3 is TGTGCCAGTAGTTTCCCTATTAACAGGGCCACTGAAGCTTTCTTT.

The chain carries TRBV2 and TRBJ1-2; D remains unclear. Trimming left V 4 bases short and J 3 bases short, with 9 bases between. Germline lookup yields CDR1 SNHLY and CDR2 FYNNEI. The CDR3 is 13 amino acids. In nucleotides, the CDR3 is TGTGCCAGCAGTGGTCAGCGGCACTATGGCTACACCTTC. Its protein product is CASSGQRHYGYTF.

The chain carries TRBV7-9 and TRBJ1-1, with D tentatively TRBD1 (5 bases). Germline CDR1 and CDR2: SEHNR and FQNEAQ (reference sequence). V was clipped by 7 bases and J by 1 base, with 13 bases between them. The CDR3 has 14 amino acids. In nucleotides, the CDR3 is TGTGCCAGCAACGGGGGACTCGGGAACACTGAAGCTTTCTTT. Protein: CASNGGLGNTEAFF. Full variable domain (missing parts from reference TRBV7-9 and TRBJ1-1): DTGVSQNPRHKITKRGQNVTFRCDPISEHNRLYWYRQTLGQGPEFLTYFQNEAQLEKSRLLSDRFSAERPKGSFSTLEIQRTEQGDSAMYLCASNGGLGNTEAFFGQGTRLTVV.

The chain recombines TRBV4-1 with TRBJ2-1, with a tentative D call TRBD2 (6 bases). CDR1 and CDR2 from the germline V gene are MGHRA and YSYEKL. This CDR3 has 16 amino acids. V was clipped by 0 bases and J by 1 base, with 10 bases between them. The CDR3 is CASSQDSRESYNEQFF. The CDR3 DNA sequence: TGCGCCAGCAGCCAAGATTCCCGGGAGTCCTACAATGAGCAGTTCTTC.

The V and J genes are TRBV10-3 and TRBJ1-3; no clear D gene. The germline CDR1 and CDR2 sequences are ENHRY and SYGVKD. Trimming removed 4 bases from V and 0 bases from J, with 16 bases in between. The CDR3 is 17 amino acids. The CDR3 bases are TGTGCCATCAGTGCATTGGCCAGCGTCCCCTCTGGAAACACCATATATTTT. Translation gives CAISALASVPSGNTIYF.

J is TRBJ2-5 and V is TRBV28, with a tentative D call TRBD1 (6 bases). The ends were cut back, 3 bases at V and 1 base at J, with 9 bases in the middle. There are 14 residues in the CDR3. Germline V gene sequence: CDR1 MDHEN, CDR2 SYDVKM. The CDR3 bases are TGTGCCAGCAGTTTCGGACAGTTCCAAGAGACCCAGTACTTC. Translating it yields CASSFGQFQETQYF.

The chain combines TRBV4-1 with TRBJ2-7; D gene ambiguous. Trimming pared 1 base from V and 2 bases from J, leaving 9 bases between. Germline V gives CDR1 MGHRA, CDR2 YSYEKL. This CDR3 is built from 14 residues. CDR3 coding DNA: TGCGCCAGCAGCCAAGGTCCCTTCCCCTACGAGCAGTACTTC. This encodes CASSQGPFPYEQYF.

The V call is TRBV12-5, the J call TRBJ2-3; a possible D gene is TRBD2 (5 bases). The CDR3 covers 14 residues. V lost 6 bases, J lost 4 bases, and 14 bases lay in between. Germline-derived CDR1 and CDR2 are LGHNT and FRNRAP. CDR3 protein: CASGRRGLSDTQYF. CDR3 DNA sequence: TGTGCTAGTGGCCGAAGAGGGCTTTCAGATACGCAGTATTTT.

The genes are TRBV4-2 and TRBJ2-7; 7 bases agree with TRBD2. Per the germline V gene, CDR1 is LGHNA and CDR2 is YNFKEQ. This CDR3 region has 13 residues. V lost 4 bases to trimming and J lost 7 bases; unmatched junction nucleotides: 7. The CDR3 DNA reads TGTGCCAGCAGCCCTCCTAGCGGTGGTGAGCAGTACTTC. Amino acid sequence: CASSPPSGGEQYF.

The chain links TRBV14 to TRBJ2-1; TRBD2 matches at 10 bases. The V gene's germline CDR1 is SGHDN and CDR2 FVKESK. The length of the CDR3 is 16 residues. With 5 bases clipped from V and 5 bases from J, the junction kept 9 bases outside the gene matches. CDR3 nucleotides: TGTGCCAGCAGCAATCAACGGACTAGCGGACACAATGAGCAGTTCTTC. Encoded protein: CASSNQRTSGHNEQFF.

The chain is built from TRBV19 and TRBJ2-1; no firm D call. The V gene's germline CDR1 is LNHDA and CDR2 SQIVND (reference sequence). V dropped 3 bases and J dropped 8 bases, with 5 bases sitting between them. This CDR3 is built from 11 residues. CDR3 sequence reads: CASSIRDEQFF. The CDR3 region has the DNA TGTGCCAGTAGTATTCGGGATGAGCAGTTCTTC.

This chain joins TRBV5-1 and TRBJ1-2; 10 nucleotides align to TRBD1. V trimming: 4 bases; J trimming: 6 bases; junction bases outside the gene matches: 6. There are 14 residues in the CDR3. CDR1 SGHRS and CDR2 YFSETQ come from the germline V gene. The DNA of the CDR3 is TGCGCCAGCAGCCAGCGGACAGGGGGAAATGGCTACACCTTC. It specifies CASSQRTGGNGYTF.

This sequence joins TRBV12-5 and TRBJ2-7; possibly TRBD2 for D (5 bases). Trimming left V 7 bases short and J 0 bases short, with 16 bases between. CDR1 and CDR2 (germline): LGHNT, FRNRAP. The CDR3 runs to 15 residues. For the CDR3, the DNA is TGTGCTAGTGCCCTGCGTCTGGAGGCCTCCTACGAGCAGTACTTC. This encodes CASALRLEASYEQYF.

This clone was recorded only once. This CDR3 reads CASSPQLQGVQETQYF. In nucleotides, the CDR3 is TGTGCCAGCAGCCCCCAGTTGCAGGGGGTACAAGAGACCCAGTACTTC. This rearrangement joins TRBV9 to TRBJ2-5; TRBD1 matches at 7 bases. In germline, CDR1 is SGDLS, CDR2 YYNGEE. This CDR3 comprises 16 residues. The V segment lost 4 bases and the J segment 2 bases; nucleotides outside the gene matches: 11.

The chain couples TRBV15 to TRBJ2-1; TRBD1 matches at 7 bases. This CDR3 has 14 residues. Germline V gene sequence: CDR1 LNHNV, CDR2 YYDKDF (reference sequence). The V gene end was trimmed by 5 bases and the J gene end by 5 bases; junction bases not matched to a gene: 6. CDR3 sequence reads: CATSLYRGHNEQFF. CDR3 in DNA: TGTGCCACCAGCTTATACAGGGGACACAATGAGCAGTTCTTC.

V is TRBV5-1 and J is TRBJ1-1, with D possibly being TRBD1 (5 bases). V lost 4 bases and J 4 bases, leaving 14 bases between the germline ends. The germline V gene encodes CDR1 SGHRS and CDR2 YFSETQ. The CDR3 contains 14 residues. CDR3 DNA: TGCGCCAGCAGCCCTGGGGCAGCCAGCACTGAAGCTTTCTTT. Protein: CASSPGAASTEAFF.

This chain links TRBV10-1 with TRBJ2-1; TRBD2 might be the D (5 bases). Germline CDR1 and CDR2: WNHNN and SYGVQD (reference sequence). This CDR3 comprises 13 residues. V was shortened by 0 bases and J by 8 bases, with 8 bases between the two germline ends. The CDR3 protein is CASSESGNHEQFF. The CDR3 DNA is TGCGCCAGCAGTGAGTCCGGGAACCATGAGCAGTTCTTC.

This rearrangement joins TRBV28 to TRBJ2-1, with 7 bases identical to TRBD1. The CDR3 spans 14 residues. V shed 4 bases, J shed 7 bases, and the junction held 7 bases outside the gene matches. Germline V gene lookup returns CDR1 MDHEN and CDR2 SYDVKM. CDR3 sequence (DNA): TGTGCCAGCAGTTCGAGGGACAGAAGTAATGAGCAGTTCTTC. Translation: CASSSRDRSNEQFF.

Here the CDR3 DNA reads TGTGCCAGCAGCGTCGGGACAGGGGGCTTCTACGAGCAGTACTTC. Translating it yields CASSVGTGGFYEQYF. The chain recombines TRBV9 with TRBJ2-7, with TRBD1 identical over 12 bases. Germline V gene lookup returns CDR1 SGDLS and CDR2 YYNGEE. J lost 3 bases, V lost 2 bases, and 3 bases had no gene match. The CDR3 sequence is 15 residues long.